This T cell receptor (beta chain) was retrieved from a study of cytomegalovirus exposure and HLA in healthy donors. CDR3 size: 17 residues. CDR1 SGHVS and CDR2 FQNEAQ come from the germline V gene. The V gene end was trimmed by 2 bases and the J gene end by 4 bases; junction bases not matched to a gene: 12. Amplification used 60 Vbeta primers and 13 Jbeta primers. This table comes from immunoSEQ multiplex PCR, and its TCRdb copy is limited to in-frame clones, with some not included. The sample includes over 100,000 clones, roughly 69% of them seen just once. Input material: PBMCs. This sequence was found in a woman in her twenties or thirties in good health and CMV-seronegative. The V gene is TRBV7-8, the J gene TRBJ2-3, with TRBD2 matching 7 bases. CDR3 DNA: TGTGCCAGCAGCTTACGTGCTTACGCGGGAGACCCAGATACGCAGTATTTT. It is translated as CASSLRAYAGDPDTQYF.